This TCR beta chain is from a study of T cell responses to AZD1222 COVID-19 vaccine. Whole-study findings and limits: Increases in Spike-specific TCR breadth and depth were seen after two AZD1222 doses.

As to this clone: Its specificity is not known.

TCRdb's table, derived via immunoSEQ multiplex PCR, lists solely in-frame clones and lacks some. The sample holds 110,000 or so clones, around 83% seen once. The V gene's germline CDR1 is ENHRY and CDR2 SYGVKD. This CDR3 has 12 residues. The V end was cut by 10 bases, the J end by 8 bases, with 17 bases between. This specimen consisted of peripheral blood, obtained 28 days after the second AZD1222 dose. This chain uses TRBV10-3 with TRBJ1-2; D remains unclear. The sequence was obtained from an adult who received the AZD1222 COVID-19 vaccine. The CDR3: CATYGEGRGYTF. CDR3 DNA sequence: TGTGCCACTTATGGGGAAGGGAGGGGCTACACCTTC.